Many counts were recorded for the clone carrying this TCR beta chain. Its matching antigen is unknown. The source of the sample is a study of post-analysis software for immune sequencing data. Study-level background: Relapsing-remitting, secondary progressive and progressive-relapsing multiple sclerosis courses were included. Study results and limitations: There were roughly 5 TRBV segments more frequent in patients than controls, and TRBV5-6, TRBV5-1 and TRBV20-1 were among them. Compared with controls, patients showed significantly lower normalized Chao1 diversity. Samples made in the same batch grouped tightly together by F measure.

Presence of unique molecular identifiers characterized the TCR beta cDNA libraries. Yield was roughly 0.5 million cDNA molecules from 1 to 10 million T cells. TCRdb re-called the PCR reads with MiXCR, one entry per CDR3 protein. This table holds around 200,000 distinct CDR3 sequences, over 25% found once. This CDR3 region has 15 residues. Germline V gene sequence: CDR1 LNHNV, CDR2 YYDKDF (reference sequence). V was clipped by 1 base and J by 5 bases, with 14 bases between them. This TCR was recovered from a girl under 18 with multiple sclerosis. The chain has TRBV15 and TRBJ2-5; tentatively, D is TRBD1 (5 bases). Sequencing was carried out using blood. CDR3 bases: TGTGCCACCAGCAGAGGGACATTCCAAGGCGAGACCCAGTACTTC. Its protein is CATSRGTFQGETQYF.